This T cell receptor (beta chain) was identified in a study of blood T cells in healthy people across ages. Study-level points and caveats: Per million T cells, TCR beta diversity dropped roughly linearly as age increased. Estimates based on one million T cells were treated as lower bounds. Greater diversity and more naive CD4+ cells were seen in long-lived donors than in aged donors.

About this clonotype: As yet, its antigen is unknown.

Then a second PCR, running roughly 7 to 12 cycles, was carried out with a sample-barcoded 5' primer and a J-beta primer mix. From the 5' RACE reads, TCRdb called clonotypes with MiXCR, one entry per CDR3 protein. The repertoire has approximately 800,000 distinct CDR3 sequences, around 45% of them found once; the top ten carry 15% to 20%. Every donor provided ten milliliters of peripheral blood. Between the trimmed V and J ends, which lost 1 base and 2 bases, there was a span of 11 bases. The CDR3 loop spans 15 amino acids. Germline V gives CDR1 LGHDT, CDR2 YNNKEL (reference sequence). The chain joins TRBV3-1 to TRBJ1-2; perhaps TRBD1 as D (5 bases). Sample: blood. The sequence came from an elderly man in good health. CDR3: CASSQAVQGNYGYTF. The CDR3 DNA reads as TGTGCCAGCAGCCAAGCGGTGCAGGGCAACTATGGCTACACCTTC.